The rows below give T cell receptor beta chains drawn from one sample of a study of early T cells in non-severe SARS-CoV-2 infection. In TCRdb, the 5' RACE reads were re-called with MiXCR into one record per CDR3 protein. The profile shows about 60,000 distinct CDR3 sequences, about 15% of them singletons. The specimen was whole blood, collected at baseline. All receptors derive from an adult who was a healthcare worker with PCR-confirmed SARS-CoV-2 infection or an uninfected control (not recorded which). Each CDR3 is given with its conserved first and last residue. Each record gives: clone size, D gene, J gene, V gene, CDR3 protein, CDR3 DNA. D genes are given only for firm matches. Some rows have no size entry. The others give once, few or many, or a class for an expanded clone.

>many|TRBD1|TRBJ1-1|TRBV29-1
CSVTDRGHDKAFF
TGCAGCGTTACTGACAGGGGTCACGATAAAGCTTTCTTT
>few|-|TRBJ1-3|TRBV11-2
CASSSIGNTIYF
TGTGCCAGCAGCTCCATAGGAAACACCATATATTTT
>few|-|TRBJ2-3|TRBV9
CASSVGPLTDTQYF
TGTGCCAGCAGCGTAGGACCCCTCACAGATACGCAGTATTTT
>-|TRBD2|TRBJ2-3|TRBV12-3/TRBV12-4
CASSGLAGLDTQYF
TGTGCCAGCAGCGGACTAGCGGGGCTAGATACGCAGTATTTT
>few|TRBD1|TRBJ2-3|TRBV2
CASNVLGGPTDTQYF
TGTGCCAGCAACGTCTTAGGGGGCCCAACAGATACGCAGTATTTT
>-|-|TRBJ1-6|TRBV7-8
CASSFMRGDLSPLHF
TGTGCCAGCAGCTTTATGCGTGGGGACTTGTCACCCCTCCACTTT
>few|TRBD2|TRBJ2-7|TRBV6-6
CASSYTSGASYEQYF
TGTGCCAGCAGTTACACTAGCGGGGCCTCCTACGAGCAGTACTTC
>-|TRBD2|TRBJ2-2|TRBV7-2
CASSLSLGALAGTKLFF
TGTGCCAGCAGCTTAAGTTTGGGGGCCCTAGCGGGGACAAAGCTGTTTTTT
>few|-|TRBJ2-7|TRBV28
CASSPSGLLKYEQYF
TGTGCCAGCAGTCCCTCAGGGCTACTAAAATACGAGCAGTACTTC
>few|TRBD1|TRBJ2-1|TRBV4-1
CASSGIGQASYNEQFF
TGCGCCAGCAGCGGGATAGGACAGGCGAGTTACAATGAGCAGTTCTTC
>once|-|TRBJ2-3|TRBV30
CAGARGYADTQYF
TGTGCCGGAGCCCGGGGTTATGCAGATACGCAGTATTTT
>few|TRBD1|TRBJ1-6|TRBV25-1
CASSESGTGQAPLHF
TGTGCCAGCAGTGAATCCGGGACAGGACAGGCACCCCTCCACTTT
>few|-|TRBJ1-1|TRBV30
CAWSYRRGTEVFF
TGTGCCTGGAGTTACAGGCGCGGCACTGAAGTTTTCTTT
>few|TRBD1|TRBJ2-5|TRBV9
CASSLHHTRDRGETQYF
TGTGCCAGTAGTCTACACCACACCCGGGACAGGGGAGAGACCCAGTACTTC
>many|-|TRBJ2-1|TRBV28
CASSTYPGKEEGFEQFF
TGTGCCAGCAGTACTTACCCCGGGAAAGAGGAAGGGTTTGAGCAGTTCTTC
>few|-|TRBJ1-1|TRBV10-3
CAISESPPTEAFF
TGTGCCATCAGTGAGTCTCCACCCACTGAAGCTTTCTTT
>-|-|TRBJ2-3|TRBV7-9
CASTLGQPTDTQYF
TGTGCCAGCACCCTGGGGCAACCTACAGATACGCAGTATTTT
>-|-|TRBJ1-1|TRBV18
CASSPLEMNTEAFF
TGTGCCAGCTCACCACTCGAAATGAACACTGAAGCTTTCTTT
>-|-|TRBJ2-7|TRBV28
CASTAPGTGPHGGDEQYF
TGTGCCAGCACTGCCCCCGGGACAGGCCCTCATGGGGGGGACGAGCAGTACTTC
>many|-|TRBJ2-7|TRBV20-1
CSAAGWMGGSTYEQYF
TGCAGTGCTGCCGGATGGATGGGGGGTTCTACCTACGAGCAGTACTTC
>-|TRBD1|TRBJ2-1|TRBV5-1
CASSSWDRGYRNEQFF
TGCGCCAGCAGCTCCTGGGACAGGGGATATCGCAATGAGCAGTTCTTC
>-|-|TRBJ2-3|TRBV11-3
CASSRGGTQAGDTQYF
TGTGCCAGCAGCCGAGGTGGGACCCAGGCGGGGGATACGCAGTATTTT
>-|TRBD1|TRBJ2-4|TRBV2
CAGGYRGLQYF
TGTGCCGGCGGCTACAGGGGTCTCCAGTACTTC
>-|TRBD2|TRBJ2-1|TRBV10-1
CASSGGGEQFF
TGCGCCAGCAGTGGCGGGGGTGAGCAGTTCTTC